This T cell receptor beta chain was profiled in a study of beta chain features in type 1 diabetes. General study points: Researchers reported that naive, central memory and Treg TCRB repertoires appeared more similar in patients than in healthy donors. Moderate yet significant TCRB CDR3 shortening was seen in Type 1 diabetes patients in all four CD4+ subsets.

Sorting gave populations that all exceeded 98% purity. The CDR3 contains 13 residues. V was clipped by 2 bases and J by 4 bases, with 9 bases between them. Per the germline V gene, CDR1 is SGHRS and CDR2 is YFSETQ. Details on this clone: Its antigen is as yet unknown.

Sequencing targeted expressed TCRB transcripts, as all isolated RNA had been reverse transcribed. There were 3 million to 4 million reads on average in the naive, central memory and regulatory T cell samples. TCRdb's copy holds only in-frame clones and misses some; the assay was immunoSEQ multiplex PCR. Here the sample spans 160,000 or so clones, just over 8% being singletons. The chain links TRBV5-1 to TRBJ1-1, with D unresolved. Sequencing used central memory CD4+ T cells from blood. This clonotype was sampled from a woman aged 18-30 years with type 1 diabetes. Here the CDR3 reads CASSFPEATEAFF. The CDR3 DNA follows: TGCGCCAGCAGCTTCCCTGAGGCCACTGAAGCTTTCTTT.